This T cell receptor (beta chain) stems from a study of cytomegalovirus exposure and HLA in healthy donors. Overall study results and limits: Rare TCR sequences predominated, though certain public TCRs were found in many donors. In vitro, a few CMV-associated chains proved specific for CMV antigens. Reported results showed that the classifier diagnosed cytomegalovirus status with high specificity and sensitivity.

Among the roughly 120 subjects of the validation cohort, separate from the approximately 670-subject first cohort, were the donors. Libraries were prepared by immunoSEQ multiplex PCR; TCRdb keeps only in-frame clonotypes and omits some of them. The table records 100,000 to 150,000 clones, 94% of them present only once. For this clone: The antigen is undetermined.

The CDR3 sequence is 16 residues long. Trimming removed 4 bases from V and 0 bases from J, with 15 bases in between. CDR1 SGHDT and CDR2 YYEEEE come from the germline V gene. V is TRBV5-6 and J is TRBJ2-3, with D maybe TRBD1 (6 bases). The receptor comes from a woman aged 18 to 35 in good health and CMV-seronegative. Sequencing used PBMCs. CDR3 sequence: CASSLIGQSSTDTQYF. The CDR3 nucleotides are TGTGCCAGCAGCCTTATCGGACAGTCGAGCACAGATACGCAGTATTTT.